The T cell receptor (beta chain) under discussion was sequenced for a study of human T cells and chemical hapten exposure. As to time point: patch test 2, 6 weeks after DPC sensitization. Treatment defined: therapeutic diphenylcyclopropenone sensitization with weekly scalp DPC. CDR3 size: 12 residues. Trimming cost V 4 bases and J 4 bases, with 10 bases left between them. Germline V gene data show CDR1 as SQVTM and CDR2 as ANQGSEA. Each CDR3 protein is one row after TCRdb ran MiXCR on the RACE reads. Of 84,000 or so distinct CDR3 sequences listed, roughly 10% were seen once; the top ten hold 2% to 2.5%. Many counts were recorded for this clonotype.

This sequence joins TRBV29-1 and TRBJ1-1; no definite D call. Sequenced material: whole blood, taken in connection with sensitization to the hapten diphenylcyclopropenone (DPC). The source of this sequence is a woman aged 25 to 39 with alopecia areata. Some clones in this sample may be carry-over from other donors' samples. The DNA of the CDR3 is TGCAGCGTTGGGGCCGCGAGCACTGAAGCTTTCTTT. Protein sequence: CSVGAASTEAFF.